These 20 T cell receptor beta chains originate from one sample sequenced in a study of blood T cells in healthy people across ages. A J-beta primer mix and a sample-barcoded 5' primer were used in a second PCR of about 6 to 12 cycles. TCRdb re-called the 5' RACE reads through MiXCR, storing one row per CDR3 protein. The sample contains roughly 680,000 distinct CDR3 sequences, over 40% of which appear only once. The specimen was blood. All receptors derive from a woman older than 75 in good health.

In the case of this clonotype: A much larger clone differs from this one at a single base, so this may be a read error. The chain couples TRBV27 to TRBJ2-3, with D tentatively TRBD1 (6 bases). Trimming pared 5 bases from V and 0 bases from J, leaving 30 bases between. Germline V gives CDR1 MNHEY, CDR2 SMNVEV (reference sequence). The CDR3 is made up of 21 amino acids. This CDR3 is CASSPRGPYGLRGFSTDTQYF. The CDR3 DNA sequence: TGTGCCAGCAGTCCTCGGGGTCCCTATGGCCTCAGGGGATTTAGCACAGATACGCAGTATTTT.

The chain has TRBV10-3 and TRBJ2-1; D remains ambiguous. CDR1 ENHRY and CDR2 SYGVKD come from the germline V gene. Trimming stripped 6 bases from V and 2 bases from J, with 11 bases between. The CDR3 is 14 amino acids. The CDR3 spells CAIRPTQTYNEQFF. The CDR3 DNA follows: TGTGCCATCAGACCGACCCAAACCTACAATGAGCAGTTCTTC.

V is TRBV5-6 and J is TRBJ2-7, with D perhaps matching TRBD2 (6 bases). The germline gives CDR1 SGHDT, CDR2 YYEEEE. The CDR3 spans 13 residues. V shed 2 bases and J shed 2 bases, with 8 bases lying between them. CDR3: CASSFGGTYEQYF. The CDR3 coding sequence is TGTGCCAGCAGCTTCGGGGGTACCTACGAGCAGTACTTC.

Remarks on this clonotype: One end of the junction varies from germline; a read error may be responsible. The chain is built from TRBV20-1 and TRBJ2-1; tentatively, D is TRBD2 (6 bases). The CDR3 loop spans 14 amino acids. Per germline, CDR1 DFQATT and CDR2 SNEGSKA (reference sequence). The CDR3 DNA follows: TGCAATGCTAGAGATTGGGGGGAGTCTGAGACCCAGTTCTTC. Encoded protein: CNARDWGESETQFF.

This clonotype has a single count. A much larger clonotype is one base distant, so this may be a read error. The chain joins TRBV27 to TRBJ2-7; 9 positions agree with TRBD1. V was pared by 8 bases and J by 7 bases, with 12 bases of the junction left unmatched. In germline, CDR1 is MNHEY, CDR2 SMNVEV (reference sequence). CDR3 length equals 14 residues. In DNA, the CDR3 is TGTGCCAGCGGATCCGGGACAGGGAAAAATGAGCAGTACTTC. It translates to CASGSGTGKNEQYF.

This clonotype was seen many times. The chain combines TRBV10-3 with TRBJ2-1; 10 bases are a match to TRBD2. This CDR3 region has 13 residues. Germline trimming cut 6 bases from V and 8 bases from J; bases unmatched to any gene: 4. The germline gives CDR1 ENHRY, CDR2 SYGVKD. This CDR3 reads CAIRTSGVDEQFF. For the CDR3, the DNA is TGTGCCATCAGAACTAGCGGGGTGGATGAGCAGTTCTTC.

The V call is TRBV7-2, the J call TRBJ2-3; 8 bases are a match to TRBD1. The CDR3 has 12 residues. Losses at the gene ends were 6 bases for V and 8 bases for J; bases not matched to a gene: 4. Germline-derived CDR1 and CDR2 are SGHTA and FQGNSA. The CDR3 DNA reads TGTGCCAGCAGGCAGGGGGCAAGTACGCAGTATTTT. It codes for CASRQGASTQYF.

The chain employs TRBV7-2 and TRBJ1-6; the D is unclear. CDR1 and CDR2 (germline): SGHTA, FQGNSA. This CDR3 is built from 13 residues. V was shortened by 2 bases and J by 8 bases, with 7 bases between the two germline ends. Here the CDR3 DNA reads TGTGCCAGCAGCTTACGTAATTATTCACCCCTCCACTTT. Protein product: CASSLRNYSPLHF.

This clonotype has more than one count but fewer than ten. The V call is TRBV2, the J call TRBJ2-5; D possibly uses TRBD1 or TRBD2 (5 bases each). CDR3 length equals 13 residues. The V gene's germline CDR1 is SNHLY and CDR2 FYNNEI. V was trimmed by 6 bases and J by 5 bases, leaving 13 bases between them. The CDR3: CASRGRVWETQYF. The CDR3 nucleotides read TGTGCCAGCAGGGGACGGGTATGGGAGACCCAGTACTTC. The full variable domain, rest sourced from reference TRBV2 and TRBJ2-5, is EPEVTQTPSHQVTQMGQEVILRCVPISNHLYFYWYRQILGQKVEFLVSFYNNEISEKSEIFDDQFSVERPDGSNFTLKIRSTKLEDSAMYFCASRGRVWETQYFGPGTRLLVL.

The rearrangement uses TRBV12-3 or TRBV12-4 and TRBJ2-2; D unresolved. V lost 8 bases and J lost 4, with 8 bases in between. The length of the CDR3 is 12 residues. The CDR3: CASLPGTGELFF. As DNA, the CDR3 is TGTGCCAGCCTCCCGGGCACCGGGGAGCTGTTTTTT.

As for this clonotype: This could be a read error, since a much larger clone is one nucleotide away. The chain couples TRBV7-2 to TRBJ2-5, with D perhaps assigned TRBD1 or TRBD2 (5 bases each). Germline-derived CDR1 and CDR2 are SGHTA and FQGNSA. The CDR3 loop spans 13 amino acids. The V end was cut by 5 bases, the J end by 5 bases, with 12 bases between. CDR3 coding DNA: TGTACCAGCAGCGGATCCAGGGAGGAGACCCAGTACTTC. Amino acids: CTSSGSREETQYF. Full variable domain (outside the CDR3, taken from reference TRBV7-2 and TRBJ2-5): GAGVSQSPSNKVTEKGKDVELRCDPISGHTALYWYRQSLGQGLEFLIYFQGNSAPDKSGLPSDRFSAERTGGSVSTLTIQRTQQEDSAVYLCTSSGSREETQYFGPGTRLLVL.

In the case of this clonotype: Given a much more abundant clone one base away, this may be a read error. The gene calls are TRBV7-8 and TRBJ2-3; a possible D gene is TRBD1 (6 bases). This CDR3 has 16 residues. CDR1 and CDR2 from the germline V gene are SGHVS and FQNEAQ. In DNA form, the CDR3 reads TGTCCCAGCAGCTCAACGGGCCCCGGGACACCAGATACGCAGTATTTT. It codes for CPSSSTGPGTPDTQYF. The whole variable domain, filled in from reference TRBV7-8 and TRBJ2-3, reads GAGVSQSPRYKVAKRGQDVALRCDPISGHVSLFWYQQALGQGPEFLTYFQNEAQLDKSGLPSDRFFAERPEGSVSTLKIQRTQQEDSAVYLCPSSSTGPGTPDTQYFGPGTRLTVL.

Only a few counts were recorded for this clonotype. The chain carries TRBV7-9 and TRBJ1-4; tentative D call: TRBD1 (5 bases). V was clipped by 3 bases and J by 5 bases, with 13 bases between them. The CDR3 runs to 15 residues. CDR1 and CDR2 (germline): SEHNR, FQNEAQ (reference sequence). The CDR3 region is CASSFQRGPNEKLFF. CDR3 nucleotides: TGTGCCAGCAGCTTTCAAAGGGGTCCGAATGAAAAACTGTTTTTT. The full variable domain, rest sourced from reference TRBV7-9 and TRBJ1-4, is DTGVSQNPRHKITKRGQNVTFRCDPISEHNRLYWYRQTLGQGPEFLTYFQNEAQLEKSRLLSDRFSAERPKGSFSTLEIQRTEQGDSAMYLCASSFQRGPNEKLFFGSGTQLSVL.

The V gene is TRBV6-1, the J gene TRBJ2-1, with TRBD1 matching 8 bases. V lost 8 bases and J lost 4; bases outside the gene matches: 4. Germline-derived CDR1 and CDR2 are MNHNS and SASEGT. The CDR3 has 13 residues. CDR3: CASQQGGYNEQFF. CDR3 nucleotide sequence: TGTGCCAGCCAACAGGGGGGATACAATGAGCAGTTCTTC.

V and J are TRBV20-1 and TRBJ1-5; D unresolved. The CDR3 runs 16 residues. CDR1 is DFQATT, CDR2 SNEGSKA, per germline (reference sequence). V dropped 0 bases and J dropped 0 bases, with 12 bases sitting between them. CDR3 residues: CSARDIGGYSNQPQHF. The CDR3 region has the DNA TGCAGTGCTAGAGATATAGGAGGATATAGCAATCAGCCCCAGCATTTT.

The table lists this clonotype with many counts. The chain has TRBV11-2 and TRBJ2-3; D gene ambiguous. V lost 3 bases to trimming and J lost 2 bases, with 15 bases between them. Germline V gene data show CDR1 as SGHAT and CDR2 as FQNNGV. The CDR3 consists of 16 residues. CDR3 bases: TGTGCCAGCAGCTTTCTCAGCTGGTCTTTCACAGATACGCAGTATTTT. Protein product: CASSFLSWSFTDTQYF.

The chain uses TRBV7-9 and TRBJ2-2; maybe TRBD1 (6 bases). V dropped 5 bases and J dropped 1 base, with 11 bases sitting between them. From germline, CDR1 is SEHNR and CDR2 FQNEAQ (reference sequence). The CDR3 loop spans 15 amino acids. CDR3 sequence reads: CASSPGQLNTGELFF. DNA of the CDR3: TGTGCCAGCAGCCCCGGACAGCTGAACACCGGGGAGCTGTTTTTT.

Details on this clonotype: This sequence may be a read error, since a much larger clone differs from it by one base. The CDR3 DNA reads TGTGCCGGCAGGGGTTTTTGGCAGCAGTACTTC. Amino acid sequence: CAGRGFWQQYF. V gene TRBV12-3 or TRBV12-4 combines with J gene TRBJ2-4; maybe TRBD1 (6 bases). The CDR3 is 11 residues long.

This clonotype showed up just once. V is TRBV6-6 and J is TRBJ2-4; TRBD1 is a possible D gene (5 bases). The J call could be wrong; TRBJ2-5 is a better fit for the DNA end. The CDR3 has 13 amino acids. Germline V lookup: CDR1 MNHNY, CDR2 SVGAGI (reference sequence). CDR3 bases: TGTGCCAGCTGGGGCAGAACCCAAGAGACCCAGTACTTC. Translating it yields CASWGRTQETQYF.

Notes on this clonotype: Given a much more abundant clone one base away, this may be a read error. For the CDR3, the DNA is TGTGCCATCAGTGAGGGGAGTCTGGGCGCAGATACGCAGTATTTT. Its translation is CAISEGSLGADTQYF. This rearrangement joins TRBV10-3 to TRBJ2-3; possible D gene TRBD2, 5 bases. The germline V gene has CDR1 ENHRY and CDR2 SYGVKD. The CDR3 is 15 residues long. The V gene lost 2 bases and the J gene lost 4 bases, with 13 bases spanning the gap.